This T cell receptor beta chain was retrieved from a study of CD8 T cell repertoires and HIV-1 epitope variants. This clone has just a few counts. Its antigen is not known. The table came from immunoSEQ multiplex PCR; TCRdb's copy has only in-frame clones and leaves some out. The sample contains 5,100 or so clones, just over 65% of which appear only once. Looked up from germline, CDR1 is MNHNY and CDR2 is SVGAGI (reference sequence). V was cut by 11 bases and J by 3 bases, with 14 bases left in between. CDR3 length: 12 amino acids. The clonotype comes from a male donor with HIV. The sequencing sample was made of cultured CD8+ T cells derived from PBMCs. The V call is TRBV6-6, the J call TRBJ2-7, with TRBD2 as a possible D gene (5 bases). The CDR3 sequence is CAGGSGRYEQYF. The CDR3 nucleotides are TGTGCCGGCGGCAGCGGCCGCTACGAGCAGTACTTC.